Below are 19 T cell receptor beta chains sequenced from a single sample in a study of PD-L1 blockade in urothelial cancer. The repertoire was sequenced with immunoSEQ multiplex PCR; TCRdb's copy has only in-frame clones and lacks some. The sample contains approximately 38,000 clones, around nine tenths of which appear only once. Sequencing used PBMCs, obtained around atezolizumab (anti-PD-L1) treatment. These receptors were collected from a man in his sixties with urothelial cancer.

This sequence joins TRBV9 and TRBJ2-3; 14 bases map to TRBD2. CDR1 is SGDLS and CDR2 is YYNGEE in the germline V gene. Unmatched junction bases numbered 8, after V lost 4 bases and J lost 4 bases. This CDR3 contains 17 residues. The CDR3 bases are TGTGCCAGCAGCCTAACGACTAGCGGGGGGGGGTCAGATACGCAGTATTTT. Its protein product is CASSLTTSGGGSDTQYF.

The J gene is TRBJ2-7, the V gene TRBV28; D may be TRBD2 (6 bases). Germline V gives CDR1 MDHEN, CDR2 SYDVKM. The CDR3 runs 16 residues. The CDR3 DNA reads TGTGTCACAGCCCTAATCGTCTCGGGGGTCCCCTACGAGCAGTACTTC. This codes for CVTALIVSGVPYEQYF.

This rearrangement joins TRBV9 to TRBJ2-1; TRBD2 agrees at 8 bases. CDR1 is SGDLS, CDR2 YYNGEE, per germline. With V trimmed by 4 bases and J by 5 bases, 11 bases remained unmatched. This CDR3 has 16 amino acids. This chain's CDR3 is CASSLARAGVDNEQFF. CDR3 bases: TGTGCCAGCAGCCTTGCTCGAGCGGGAGTCGACAATGAGCAGTTCTTC.

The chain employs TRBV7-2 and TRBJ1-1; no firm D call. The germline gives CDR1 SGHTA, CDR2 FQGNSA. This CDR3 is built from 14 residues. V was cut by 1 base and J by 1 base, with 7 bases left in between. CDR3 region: CASSLDPGNTEAFF. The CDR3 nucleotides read TGTGCCAGCAGCTTAGATCCAGGGAACACTGAAGCTTTCTTT.

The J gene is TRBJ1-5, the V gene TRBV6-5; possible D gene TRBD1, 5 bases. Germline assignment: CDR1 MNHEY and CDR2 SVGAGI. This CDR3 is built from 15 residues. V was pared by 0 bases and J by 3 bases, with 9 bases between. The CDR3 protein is CASSYSSGVNQPQHF. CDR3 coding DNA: TGTGCCAGCAGTTACTCGTCGGGGGTCAATCAGCCCCAGCATTTT.

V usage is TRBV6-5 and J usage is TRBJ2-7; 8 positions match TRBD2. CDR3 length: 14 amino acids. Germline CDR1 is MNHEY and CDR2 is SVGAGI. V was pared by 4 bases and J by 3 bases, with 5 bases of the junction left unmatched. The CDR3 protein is CASSSPGGIYEQYF. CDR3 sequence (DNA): TGTGCCAGCAGTTCCCCGGGAGGGATCTACGAGCAGTACTTC.

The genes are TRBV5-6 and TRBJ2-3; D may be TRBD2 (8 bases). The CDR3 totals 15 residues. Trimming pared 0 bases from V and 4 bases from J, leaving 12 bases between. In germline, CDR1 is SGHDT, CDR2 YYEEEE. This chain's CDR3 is CASSLVSGTADTQYF. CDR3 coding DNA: TGTGCCAGCAGCTTGGTTAGCGGGACAGCAGATACGCAGTATTTT. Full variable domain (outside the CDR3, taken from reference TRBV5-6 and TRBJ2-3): DAGVTQSPTHLIKTRGQQVTLRCSPKSGHDTVSWYQQALGQGPQFIFQYYEEEERQRGNFPDRFSGHQFPNYSSELNVNALLLGDSALYLCASSLVSGTADTQYFGPGTRLTVL.

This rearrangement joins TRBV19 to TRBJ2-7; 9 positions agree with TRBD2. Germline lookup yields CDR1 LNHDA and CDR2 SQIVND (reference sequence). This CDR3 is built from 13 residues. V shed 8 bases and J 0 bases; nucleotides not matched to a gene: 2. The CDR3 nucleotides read TGTGCCAGTTCTAGCGGGAACTCCTACGAGCAGTACTTC. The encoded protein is CASSSGNSYEQYF.

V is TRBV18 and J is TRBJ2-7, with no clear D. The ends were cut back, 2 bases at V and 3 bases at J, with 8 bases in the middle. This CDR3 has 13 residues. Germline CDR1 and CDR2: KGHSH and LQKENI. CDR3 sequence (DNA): TGTGCCAGCTCACCATACACGCACTACGAGCAGTACTTC. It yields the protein CASSPYTHYEQYF.

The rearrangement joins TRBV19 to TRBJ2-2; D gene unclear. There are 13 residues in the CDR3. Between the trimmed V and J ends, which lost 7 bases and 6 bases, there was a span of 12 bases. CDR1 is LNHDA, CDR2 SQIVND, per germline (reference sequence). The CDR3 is CASTDRQAGELFF. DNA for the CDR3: TGTGCCAGTACCGATAGACAAGCCGGGGAGCTGTTTTTT.

DNA for the CDR3: TGTGCCAGCAGTTCCCCCGGGACAGGGGGCGAGGGCTATGGCTACACCTTC. This translates into CASSSPGTGGEGYGYTF. J is TRBJ1-2 and V is TRBV28, with 12 bases that match TRBD1. Germline V gene sequence: CDR1 MDHEN, CDR2 SYDVKM. Unmatched junction bases numbered 10, after V lost 4 bases and J lost 4 bases. This CDR3 is 17 amino acids long.

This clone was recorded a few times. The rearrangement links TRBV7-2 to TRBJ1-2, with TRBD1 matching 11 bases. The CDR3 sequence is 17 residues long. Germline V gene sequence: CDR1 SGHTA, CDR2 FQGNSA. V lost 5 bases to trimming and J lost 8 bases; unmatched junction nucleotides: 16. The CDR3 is CASSPRGDRGRLEGYTF. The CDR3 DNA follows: TGTGCCAGCAGCCCTAGGGGGGACAGGGGGAGACTCGAGGGCTACACCTTC. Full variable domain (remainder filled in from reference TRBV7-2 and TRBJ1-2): GAGVSQSPSNKVTEKGKDVELRCDPISGHTALYWYRQSLGQGLEFLIYFQGNSAPDKSGLPSDRFSAERTGGSVSTLTIQRTQQEDSAVYLCASSPRGDRGRLEGYTFGSGTRLTVV.

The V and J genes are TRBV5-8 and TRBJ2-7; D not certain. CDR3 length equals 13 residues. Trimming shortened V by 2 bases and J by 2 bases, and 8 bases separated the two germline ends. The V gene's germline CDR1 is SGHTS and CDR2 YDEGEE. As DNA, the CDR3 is TGTGCCAGCAGCTTCGAGCCGACCTACGAGCAGTACTTC. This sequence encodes CASSFEPTYEQYF. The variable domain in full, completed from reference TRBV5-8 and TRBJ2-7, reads EAGVTQSPTHLIKTRGQQATLRCSPISGHTSVYWYQQALGLGLQFLLWYDEGEERNRGNFPPRFSGRQFPNYSSELNVNALELEDSALYLCASSFEPTYEQYFGPGTRLTVT.

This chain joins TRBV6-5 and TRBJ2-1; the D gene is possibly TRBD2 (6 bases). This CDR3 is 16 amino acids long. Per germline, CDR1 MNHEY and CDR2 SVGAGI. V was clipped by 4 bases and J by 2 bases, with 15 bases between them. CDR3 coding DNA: TGTGCCAGCAGTTTCAAAGGGGCGGGGACCTACAATGAGCAGTTCTTC. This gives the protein CASSFKGAGTYNEQFF.

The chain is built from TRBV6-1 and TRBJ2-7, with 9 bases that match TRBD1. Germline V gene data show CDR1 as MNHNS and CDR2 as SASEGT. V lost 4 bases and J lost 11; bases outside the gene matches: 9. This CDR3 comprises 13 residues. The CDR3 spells CASSGSRDREEYF. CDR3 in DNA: TGTGCCAGCAGTGGCTCCCGGGACAGGGAGGAGTACTTC.

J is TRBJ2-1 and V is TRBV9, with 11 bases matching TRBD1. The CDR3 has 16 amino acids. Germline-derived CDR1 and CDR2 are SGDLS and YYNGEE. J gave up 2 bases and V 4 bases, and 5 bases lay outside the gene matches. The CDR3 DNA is TGTGCCAGCAGCCCAGGGACAGGGGGTCCCTACAATGAGCAGTTCTTC. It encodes CASSPGTGGPYNEQFF.

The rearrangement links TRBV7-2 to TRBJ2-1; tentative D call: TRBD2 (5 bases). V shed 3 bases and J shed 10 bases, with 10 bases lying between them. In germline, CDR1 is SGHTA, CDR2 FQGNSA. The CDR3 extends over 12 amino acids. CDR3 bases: TGTGCCAGCAGCTTGAGGCTAGCCGAGCAGTTCTTC. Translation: CASSLRLAEQFF.

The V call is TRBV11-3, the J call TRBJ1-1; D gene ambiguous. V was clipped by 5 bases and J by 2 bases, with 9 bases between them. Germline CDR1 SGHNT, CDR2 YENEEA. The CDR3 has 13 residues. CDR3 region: CASSHRRNTEAFF. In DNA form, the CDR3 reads TGTGCCAGCAGCCATCGGAGAAACACTGAAGCTTTCTTT.

The CDR3 sequence: CASSDAYGHSVDTEAFF. The CDR3 DNA follows: TGTGCCAGCAGTGATGCGTACGGACACTCTGTCGACACTGAAGCTTTCTTT. The V call is TRBV6-7, the J call TRBJ1-1; tentative D call: TRBD1 (5 bases). TRBV6-7 is an open reading frame, and its role is uncertain. Trimming pared 5 bases from V and 3 bases from J, leaving 22 bases between. The CDR3 is 17 amino acids.